The present entry profiles one T cell receptor (beta chain) with its context. What it recognizes is unknown. Clones were read by immunoSEQ multiplex PCR, and TCRdb kept only the in-frame ones, dropping some. Here the sample spans 30,000 or so clones, around 79% being singletons. As to time point: cycle 4 day 1 (C4D1), after less than 7 weeks of nivolumab. All trial patients relapsed after autologous stem cell transplantation. The record originates from a study of PD-1 blockade in classical Hodgkin lymphoma. Study overall: Patients had nivolumab dosed at 3 mg/kg, delivered intravenously every 2 weeks. General study results and limits: Relapsed/refractory patients reportedly had lower baseline diversity than newly diagnosed patients. For complete responders, baseline diversity was comparable to that of newly diagnosed patients.

V shed 1 base, J shed 2 bases, and the junction held 5 bases outside the gene matches. Germline V gene lookup returns CDR1 SNHLY and CDR2 FYNNEI. The CDR3 consists of 15 residues. The chain has TRBV2 and TRBJ2-7; 7 nucleotides align to TRBD2. The receptor was derived from a human donor with classical Hodgkin lymphoma. The sequencing used peripheral blood mononuclear cells (PBMCs), collected before the fourth cycle of nivolumab. CDR3 coding DNA: TGTGCCAGCAGTGAAGATCGGGGGGTAACCTACGAGCAGTACTTC. Translated: CASSEDRGVTYEQYF.